This T cell receptor beta chain was sequenced during a study of Ad26.COV2.S vaccination and SARS-CoV-2 variants. At the level of the study: This donor came from the COV1001 trial of Ad26.COV2.S. Dosing was one shot or two shots 56 days apart. Overall study findings and caveats: The authors reported substantial breadth in spike-specific CD8+ and CD4+ T cell responses after vaccination.

Assay: immunoSEQ multiplex PCR; the TCRdb copy retains only in-frame clones and omits some. The sample lists 320,000 or so clones, roughly 90% occurring once. This clone was observed once. Its antigen is unidentified. Trimming left V 6 bases short and J 0 bases short, with 13 bases between. The germline gives CDR1 SNHLY, CDR2 FYNNEI. The CDR3 has 15 amino acids. Documented treatment: about 20 received Ad26.COV2.S at low or high dose, single or two shots; several received placebo; per-sample allocation not given. Sample collection was performed on day 63 after the first vaccine or placebo injection. Built on an Ad26 vector, the vaccine expressed Wuhan-strain SARS-CoV-2 spike.

This chain connects TRBV2 to TRBJ2-3; tentatively, D is TRBD1 (7 bases). The source is a person aged 18 to 59 who received the Ad26.COV2.S COVID-19 vaccine or a placebo. The material was peripheral blood, obtained in a trial of Ad26.COV2.S vaccine versus placebo. CDR3 loop: CASSSQGTSTDTQYF. In DNA form, the CDR3 reads TGTGCCAGCAGCTCACAGGGGACTAGCACAGATACGCAGTATTTT.